A selection of T cell receptor beta chains follows, all from one sample in a study of T cells in Graves' hyperthyroidism and ophthalmopathy. In TCRdb, the multiplex PCR reads were re-called with MiXCR into one record per CDR3 protein. This table holds roughly 500,000 distinct CDR3 sequences, roughly 45% found once. The sequenced sample consisted of peripheral blood or thyroid tissue (not recorded which). These receptors all stem from an adult woman with Graves' disease, either hyperthyroidism or ophthalmopathy (not recorded which). The conserved cysteine and the conserved F or W are not part of the CDR3 here.

V gene	CDR3 length	CDR3 protein
TRBV10-3	12	AISGGGGNQPQH
TRBV29-1	10	SALGPLGEQY
TRBV7-2	16	ASSSKTAPGTGANVLT
TRBV5-1	11	ASSGRGQETQY
TRBV6-5	12	ASSLTGALTEAF
TRBV7-9	14	ASSPSLLGQGWGYT
TRBV7-9	12	ASSSGSGDQPQH
TRBV29-1	10	SVDRGRGEQY
TRBV27	13	ASSLWGAENTEAF
TRBV7-9	13	ASSFSWGLGETQY
TRBV29-1	11	SVPPTAGETQY
TRBV6-5	11	ASSLVSGSPLH
TRBV25-1	12	ASTPKGGVYEQY
TRBV10-3	13	AISELWGVNYGYT
TRBV7-8	15	ASSSLVGALVTGELF
TRBV2	13	ASSERWRGGDTQY
TRBV10-3	13	AISGTSGVRETQY
TRBV7-9	11	TLSGRSSYEQY
TRBV7-9	13	ASSPAADRNYGYT
TRBV9	9	ASSDPQGYT
TRBV6-4	14	ASRESTSGAYNEQF
TRBV5-4	14	ASSTRTSGGQETQY
TRBV11-2	12	ASSFGTAGGAQY
TRBV7-2	14	ASSLAWGRAGAEQY
TRBV7-9	14	ASSKTGGISSYEQY
TRBV6-6	13	ASSYIREASYEQY